This T cell receptor (beta chain) was sequenced during a study of blood T cells in healthy people across ages (dated by TCRdb to between 2015 and 2017). General notes on the study: Template switching captured roughly one uniquely barcoded TCR beta cDNA molecule per two T cells in model experiments. Donors of different ages were randomly distributed across sequencing lanes to avoid experimental bias. Using the same blood draw, the study looked at two additional independent replicas of 1 million unique cDNA reads for two donors, one aged 18 to 30 and the other aged 80 or older. Using deep sequencing normalized with unique cDNA molecular identifiers, the study measured how TCR beta repertoire diversity changes with age. The donors were split into four age groups: young (average 16 years), middle-aged (about 40), aged (about 62) and long-lived (approximately 80).

There are 15 amino acids in the CDR3, from cysteine to phenylalanine inclusive. Only CDR3 DNA remains: 45 bases, in frame from the first base. Unmatched junction bases come to 5, with V trimmed by 0 bases and J by 4 bases. The germline V gene (reference sequence) gives CDR1 as SGHNT and CDR2 as YYREEE. The roughly 42 donors, aged 6 to 90 years, were systemically healthy Caucasian individuals from Russia. Each donor gave 9.5 to 10 milliliters of peripheral blood, drawn into EDTA-treated Vacutainer tubes. Ficoll-Paque density-gradient centrifugation was used to isolate PBMCs, with at least 6.5 million per sample. Total RNA, at least 6 micrograms per sample, was extracted from PBMCs with Trizol reagent. For every donor, flow cytometry on a PBMC aliquot measured the percentage of naive CD45RAhigh/CD27high T cells. Study-wide conclusions, independent of this receptor: Estimates of total diversity based on one million sequenced T cells were considered lower bounds and underestimates. There was a strong correlation between observed TCR beta diversity and the percentage of naive T cells measured by flow cytometry. Because the CMV infection status of the donors was unknown, age-related changes in expanded clonotypes may potentially have been confounded. Compared with the aged group, more naive CD4+ T cells, fewer expanded clones and increased TCR diversity were shown by the long-lived group, suggesting age selection. Since profiling was done on bulk unsorted PBMCs, naive and antigen-experienced compartments could not be conclusively compared. Observed TCR beta diversity per million T cells fell roughly linearly with age, and a significant reduction was already apparent by age around 40.

Details on this clonotype: The antigen this receptor binds is unknown. Base quality data are lacking; no much larger clone is found one base away.

Library prep was done by 5' RACE. Sequencing was performed on an Illumina HiSeq 2500. The second PCR ran for about 7 to 11 cycles and used a J-beta primer mix along with a sample-barcoded 5' primer. A unique molecular identifier was introduced onto each TCR beta cDNA molecule by a template-switch 5' adaptor carrying 12 random nucleotides. At least 3 million CDR3-containing paired-end reads were obtained from each sample. All of the RNA was converted into first-strand cDNA using the Mint cDNA synthesis kit, with a TRBC-specific oligonucleotide serving as the primer. All cDNA was treated with uracil-DNA glycosylase and then went through a first 18-cycle PCR with the universal primers M1SS and BC2_uni_R. Concerning the study's data processing: Normalization of each sample was performed by random selection of 1 million high-quality reads, each carrying a distinct molecular identifier. Instead of being binned into consensus sequences, reads that shared molecular identifiers were thrown out. MiTCR, run with a Q25 quality threshold and the strictest error-elimination algorithm, handled CDR3 identification, clonotype clustering and error correction. A nonparametric unseen species model using Euler transformation provided a lower-bound estimate of total TCR beta diversity. TCRdb reprocessed the public reads (quality trimming at Q25 with fastp, clone calling with MiXCR) and kept in-frame beta chains. Duplicate CDR3 protein sequences are folded into a single record with the most common DNA and genes. The V and J calls and clone size come from TCRdb's table, not from the authors' own analysis. The sample yields approximately 800,000 distinct CDR3 sequences; approximately 60% were counted once. Jointly, the top ten make up roughly 24% of the sample.

This clonotype was sampled from a man aged 40-49 years in good health. What was sequenced was blood. The sequence links TRBV5-4 to TRBJ2-3, with 7 bases aligning to TRBD1. The base sequence is TGTGCCAGCAGCTTGGCAGGGACAGCCTCAGATACGCAGTATTTT. This codes for CASSLAGTASDTQYF.